This entry features one T cell receptor (beta chain) sequence. Its antigen remains unknown. The V and J ends lost 1 base and 2 bases, in that order; junction bases with no gene match: 11. CDR1 and CDR2 (germline): LGHNA, YNFKEQ. The CDR3 covers 20 residues. The data derive from a study of T-cell memory formation after mild COVID-19. Study as a whole: Each donor largely had its own TCR clusters. Study outcomes and limitations: Those CD4+ clones that contracted were mainly in CM and EM (CD8+ ones in EMRA).

MiXCR was run by TCRdb on the 5' RACE reads, yielding one entry per CDR3 protein. The sample has 300,000 to 350,000 distinct CDR3 sequences, about 13% seen once. Input material: PBMCs or a T cell subset sorted from them (not recorded which). The receptor was derived from a man younger than 35 who had mild COVID-19 (a few samples of this study predate the infection). Cell type and time point are not known. The genes are TRBV4-2 and TRBJ2-5, with 15 bases matching TRBD2. The CDR3 is CASSQGSPGLAGGGQETQYF. In nucleotides, the CDR3 is TGTGCCAGCAGCCAAGGGTCTCCGGGACTAGCGGGGGGAGGGCAAGAGACCCAGTACTTC.